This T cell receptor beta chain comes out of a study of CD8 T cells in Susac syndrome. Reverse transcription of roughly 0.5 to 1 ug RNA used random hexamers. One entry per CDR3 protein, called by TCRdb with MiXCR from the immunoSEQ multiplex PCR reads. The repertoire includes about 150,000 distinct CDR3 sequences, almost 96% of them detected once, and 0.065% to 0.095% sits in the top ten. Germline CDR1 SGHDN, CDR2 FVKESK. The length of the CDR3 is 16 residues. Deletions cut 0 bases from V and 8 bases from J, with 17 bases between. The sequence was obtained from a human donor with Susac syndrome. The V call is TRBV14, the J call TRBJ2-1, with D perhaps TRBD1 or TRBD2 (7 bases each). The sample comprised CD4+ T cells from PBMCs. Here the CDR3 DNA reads TGTGCCAGCAGCCAAGATCACAGGGGAGGGTCGTATGAGCAGTTCTTC. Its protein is CASSQDHRGGSYEQFF. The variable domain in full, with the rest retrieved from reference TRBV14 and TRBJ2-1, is EAGVTQFPSHSVIEKGQTVTLRCDPISGHDNLYWYRRVMGKEIKFLLHFVKESKQDESGMPNNRFLAERTGGTYSTLKVQPAELEDSGVYFCASSQDHRGGSYEQFFGPGTRLTVL.